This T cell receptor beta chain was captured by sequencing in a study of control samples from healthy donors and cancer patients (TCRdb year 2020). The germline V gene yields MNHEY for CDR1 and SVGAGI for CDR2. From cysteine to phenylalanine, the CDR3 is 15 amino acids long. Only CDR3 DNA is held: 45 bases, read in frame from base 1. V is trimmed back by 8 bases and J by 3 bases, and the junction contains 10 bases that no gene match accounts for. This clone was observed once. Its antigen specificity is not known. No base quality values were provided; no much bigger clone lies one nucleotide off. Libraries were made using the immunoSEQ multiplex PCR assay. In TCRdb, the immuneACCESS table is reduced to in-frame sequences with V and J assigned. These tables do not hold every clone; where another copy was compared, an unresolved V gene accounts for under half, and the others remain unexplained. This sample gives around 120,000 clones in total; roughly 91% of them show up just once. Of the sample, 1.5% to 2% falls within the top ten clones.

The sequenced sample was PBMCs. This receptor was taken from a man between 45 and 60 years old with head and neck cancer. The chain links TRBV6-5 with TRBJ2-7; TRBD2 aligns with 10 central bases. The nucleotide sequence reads TGTGCCAGCCGTTGGAACGAGCGGGGGGGCTACGAGCAGTACTTC. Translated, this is CASRWNERGGYEQYF.